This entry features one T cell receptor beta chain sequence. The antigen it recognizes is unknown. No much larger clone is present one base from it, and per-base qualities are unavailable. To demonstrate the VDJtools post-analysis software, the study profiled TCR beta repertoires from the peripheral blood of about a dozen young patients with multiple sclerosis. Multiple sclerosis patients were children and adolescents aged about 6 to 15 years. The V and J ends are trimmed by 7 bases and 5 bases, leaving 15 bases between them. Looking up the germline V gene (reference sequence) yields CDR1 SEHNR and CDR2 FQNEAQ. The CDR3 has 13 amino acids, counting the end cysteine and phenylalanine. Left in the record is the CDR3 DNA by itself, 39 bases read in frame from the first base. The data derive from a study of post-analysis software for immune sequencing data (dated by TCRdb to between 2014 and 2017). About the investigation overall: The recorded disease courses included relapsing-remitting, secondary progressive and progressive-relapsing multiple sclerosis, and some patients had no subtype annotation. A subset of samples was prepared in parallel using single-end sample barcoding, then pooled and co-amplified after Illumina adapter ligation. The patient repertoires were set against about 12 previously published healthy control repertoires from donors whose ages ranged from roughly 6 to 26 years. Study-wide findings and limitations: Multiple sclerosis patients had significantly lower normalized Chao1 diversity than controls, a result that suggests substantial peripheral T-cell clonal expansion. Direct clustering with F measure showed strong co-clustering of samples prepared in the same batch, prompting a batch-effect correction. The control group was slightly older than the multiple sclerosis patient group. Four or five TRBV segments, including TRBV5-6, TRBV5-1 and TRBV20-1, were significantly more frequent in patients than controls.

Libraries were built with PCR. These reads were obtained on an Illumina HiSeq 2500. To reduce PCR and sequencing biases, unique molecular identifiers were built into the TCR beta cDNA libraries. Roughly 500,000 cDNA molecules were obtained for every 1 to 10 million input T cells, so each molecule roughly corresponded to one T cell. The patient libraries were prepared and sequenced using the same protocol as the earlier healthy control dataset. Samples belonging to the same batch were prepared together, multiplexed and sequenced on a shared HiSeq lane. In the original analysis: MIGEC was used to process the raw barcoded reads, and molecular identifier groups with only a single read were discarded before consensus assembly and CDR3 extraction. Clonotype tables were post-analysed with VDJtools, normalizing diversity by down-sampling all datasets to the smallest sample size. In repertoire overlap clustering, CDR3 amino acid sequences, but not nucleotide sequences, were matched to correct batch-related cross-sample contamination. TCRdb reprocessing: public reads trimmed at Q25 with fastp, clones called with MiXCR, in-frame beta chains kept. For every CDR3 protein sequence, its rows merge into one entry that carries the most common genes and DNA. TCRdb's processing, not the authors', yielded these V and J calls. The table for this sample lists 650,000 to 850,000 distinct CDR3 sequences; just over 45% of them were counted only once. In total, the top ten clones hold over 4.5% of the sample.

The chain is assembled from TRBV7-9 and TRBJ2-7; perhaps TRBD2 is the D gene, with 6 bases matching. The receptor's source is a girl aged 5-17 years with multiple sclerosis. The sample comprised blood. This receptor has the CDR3 CASTSGGEDEQYF. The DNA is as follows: TGTGCCAGCACCTCCGGTGGGGAGGACGAGCAGTACTTC.